The present TCR beta chain was sequenced within a study of T cells expressing NK-cell markers. Whole-study context: The TCR beta repertoires were obtained from sorted CD3+CD56+NKG2C+, CD3+CD56+NKG2C- and CD3+CD56-NKG2C+ T cells. Seven donors tested HCMV-seropositive and one tested seronegative among the eight sequenced.

Template switching by 5'RACE with UMIs generated the TCR beta cDNA. Reprocessing the 5' RACE reads, TCRdb reports a single entry for every CDR3 protein and omits DNA. Its table records 130,000 to 150,000 distinct CDR3 sequences. The material sequenced was blood T cells: a sorted CD56 or NKG2C T cell subset, CD4+ or CD8+ T cells, or bulk PBMC T cells (not recorded which). The sequence was collected from a young man in good health.

The CDR3 reads CASSSPLAGAEQFF. The chain uses TRBV27 and TRBJ2-1; TCRdb's assignment of TRBD2 cannot be checked, as there is no DNA. Looked up from germline, CDR1 is MNHEY and CDR2 is SMNVEV (reference sequence). This CDR3 comprises 14 residues.